This TCR beta chain was captured in a study of blood T cell repertoires in COVID-19. Across the whole study: From T cells, B-cell-depleted T cells, or PBMCs came the material, which was cDNA or gDNA.

Sequencing used immunoSEQ multiplex PCR; TCRdb keeps in-frame clones, though not all of them. The table has about 210,000 clones, approximately 81% seen once; the top ten hold around 8.9%. The cohort comprised adults aged roughly 18 to 95 years residing in some 24 US areas. The germline CDR1 and CDR2 sequences are SGHRS and YFSETQ. The CDR3 has 15 residues. V gave up 6 bases and J gave up 3 bases; unmatched junction bases: 12. This sequence originates from a woman aged 45-65 years with acute COVID-19. J is TRBJ2-7 and V is TRBV5-1, with 7 bases lining up with TRBD1. Sequencing was done on a sample of PBMCs or T cells enriched from blood (not recorded which). The chain's CDR3 is CASTISSTGNYEQYF. In DNA form, the CDR3 reads TGCGCCAGCACCATCTCGTCGACAGGGAACTACGAGCAGTACTTC.